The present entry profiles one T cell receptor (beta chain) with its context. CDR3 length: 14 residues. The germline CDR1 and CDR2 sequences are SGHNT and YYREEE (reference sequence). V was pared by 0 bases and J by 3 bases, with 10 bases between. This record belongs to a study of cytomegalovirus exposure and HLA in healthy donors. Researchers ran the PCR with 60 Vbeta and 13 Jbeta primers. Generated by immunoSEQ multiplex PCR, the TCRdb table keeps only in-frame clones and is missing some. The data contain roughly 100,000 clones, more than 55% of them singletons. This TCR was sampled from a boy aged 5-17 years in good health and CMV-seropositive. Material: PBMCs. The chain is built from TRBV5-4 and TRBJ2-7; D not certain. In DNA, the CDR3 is TGTGCCAGCAGCTTGGTTCCTTCGGTCTACGAGCAGTACTTC. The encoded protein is CASSLVPSVYEQYF.